This TCR beta chain was sequenced during a study of CD8+ T cells in alopecia areata. Study summary: Patients in the treated group were given tofacitinib by mouth, 5 to 10 mg twice a day. Study observations and caveats: Among the cells sequenced in scalp samples are also the resident alphabeta T cells of normal skin.

Sequencing relied on a cDNA template that was reverse transcribed from extracted RNA. Method: immunoSEQ multiplex PCR; TCRdb's copy keeps in-frame clones and lacks some. The table includes some 170,000 clones, approximately 52% detected once. Treatment of the sample: oral pan-JAK inhibitor, 5-10 mg twice daily. PBMCs served as the source from which CD4+ and CD8+ T cells were sorted. The junction had 9 bases not matched to a gene; V was cut back by 8 bases and J by 1 base. CDR1 and CDR2 from the germline V gene are MNHEY and SMNVEV (reference sequence). This CDR3 has 15 residues. This clone has only one observation. Its matching antigen is unknown.

Sequences were derived from CD4+ T cells sorted from blood, sampled at roughly week 55, from a patient treated with tofacitinib. The gene calls are TRBV27 and TRBJ2-3; 7 bases are shared with TRBD1. This sequence was found in a human donor with alopecia areata. CDR3 in amino acids: CASGRQGLRTDTQYF. The CDR3 region has the DNA TGTGCCAGCGGGAGACAGGGATTGCGCACAGATACGCAGTATTTT.